This entry lists 29 T cell receptor beta chains sequenced from one sample in a study of blood T cell repertoires in COVID-19. The table came from immunoSEQ multiplex PCR; TCRdb's copy has only in-frame clones and leaves some out. This table has 150,000 to 200,000 clones, 75% to 90% appearing once. Sequenced input: peripheral blood. The source is a man between 60 and 70 years old with acute or convalescent COVID-19.

This rearrangement joins TRBV7-2 to TRBJ2-7; perhaps TRBD1 as D (6 bases). This CDR3 comprises 15 residues. The germline V gene encodes CDR1 SGHTA and CDR2 FQGNSA. With 3 bases removed from V and 3 bases from J, the gap between germline ends came to 15 bases. The CDR3 is CASSFFVSRGYEQYF. The CDR3 region has the DNA TGTGCCAGCAGCTTCTTTGTTTCCAGGGGCTACGAGCAGTACTTC.

The V call is TRBV14, the J call TRBJ1-2; 8 bases line up with TRBD1. The CDR3 totals 14 residues. V gave up 4 bases and J gave up 7 bases; unmatched junction bases: 8. The V gene's germline CDR1 is SGHDN and CDR2 FVKESK. CDR3 DNA: TGTGCCAGCAGCCGGCGACAGGGGAGTGGTGGCTACACCTTC. It yields the protein CASSRRQGSGGYTF.

V usage is TRBV7-9 and J usage is TRBJ2-3; a weak D match, TRBD2 (6 bases). The CDR3 consists of 15 residues. Germline V gene data show CDR1 as SEHNR and CDR2 as FQNEAQ (reference sequence). Trimming took 4 bases from V and 1 from J, leaving 12 bases between them. The CDR3 sequence: CASSSRWGGTDTQYF. The CDR3 DNA reads TGTGCCAGCAGCTCCCGGTGGGGGGGCACAGATACGCAGTATTTT.

The chain couples TRBV7-9 to TRBJ2-6; D gene ambiguous. The CDR3 sequence is 15 residues long. Trimming stripped 5 bases from V and 0 bases from J, with 8 bases between. CDR1 and CDR2 from the germline V gene are SEHNR and FQNEAQ (reference sequence). Here the CDR3 DNA reads TGTGCCAGCAGCCTGTGGCACTCTGGGGCCAACGTCCTGACTTTC. Translated: CASSLWHSGANVLTF.

The chain combines TRBV28 with TRBJ1-5; 8 bases fit TRBD1. The germline V gene encodes CDR1 MDHEN and CDR2 SYDVKM. Trimming cost V 6 bases and J 7 bases; bases outside gene matches: 8. CDR3 length: 14 amino acids. In nucleotides, the CDR3 is TGTGCCAGCAGACGCGGACAGGGACGGCAGCCCCAGCATTTT. Protein: CASRRGQGRQPQHF.

This clone is labeled medium-sized (0.01 to 0.1%). The V gene is TRBV28, the J gene TRBJ2-7; TRBD1 might be the D (5 bases). V shed 5 bases and J shed 6 bases, with 8 bases lying between them. The length of the CDR3 is 11 residues. The germline gives CDR1 MDHEN, CDR2 SYDVKM. CDR3 sequence: CASSPRAEQYF. In DNA form, the CDR3 reads TGTGCCAGCAGTCCCAGGGCCGAGCAGTACTTC. The variable domain in full, with the rest retrieved from reference TRBV28 and TRBJ2-7, is DVKVTQSSRYLVKRTGEKVFLECVQDMDHENMFWYRQDPGLGLRLIYFSYDVKMKEKGDIPEGYSVSREKKERFSLILESASTNQTSMYLCASSPRAEQYFGPGTRLTVT.

The CDR3 loop reads CASRPTGGGGNTEAFF. CDR3 bases: TGTGCCAGCAGGCCCACGGGGGGCGGGGGGAACACTGAAGCTTTCTTT. The chain employs TRBV6-6 and TRBJ1-1, with D possibly matching TRBD1 (6 bases). V lost 6 bases and J lost 1, with 18 bases in between. CDR1 and CDR2 from the germline V gene are MNHNY and SVGAGI (reference sequence). The CDR3 totals 16 residues.

This chain links TRBV7-2 with TRBJ2-7; 10 nucleotides line up with TRBD2. The CDR3 sequence is 15 residues long. The ends lost 3 bases at V and 7 bases at J; junction bases unmatched: 9. Germline CDR1 and CDR2: SGHTA and FQGNSA. CDR3 coding DNA: TGTGCCAGCAGCTTTCCTAGCGGGAGTCATGGGGAGCAGTACTTC. It is translated as CASSFPSGSHGEQYF.

The chain combines TRBV13 with TRBJ1-3, with 8 bases fitting TRBD1. V gave up 7 bases and J gave up 2 bases; unmatched junction bases: 4. Germline CDR1 is PRHDT and CDR2 is FYEKMQ (reference sequence). The CDR3 contains 14 residues. The CDR3 loop is CASTRQGTGNTIYF. The CDR3 region has the DNA TGTGCCAGCACCCGACAGGGGACTGGAAACACCATATATTTT.

J is TRBJ2-2 and V is TRBV24-1; 14 positions agree with TRBD2. Germline values: CDR1 KGHDR, CDR2 SFDVKD. The CDR3 length is 17 residues. V was clipped by 4 bases and J by 7 bases; unmatched bases: 7. CDR3 coding DNA: TGTGCCACCAGTGACCTGGGACTAGCGGGAGCTAACGGGGAGCTGTTTTTT. It translates to CATSDLGLAGANGELFF.

This clone occurred a few times. The chain uses TRBV10-3 and TRBJ1-2, with D possibly matching TRBD1 (6 bases). Germline CDR1 and CDR2: ENHRY and SYGVKD. CDR3 length equals 14 residues. The V and J ends lost 2 bases and 3 bases respectively, with 10 bases between them. CDR3 residues: CAISETTGHYGYTF. As DNA, the CDR3 is TGTGCCATCAGTGAGACGACAGGACACTATGGCTACACCTTC.

CDR3 residues: CASLRRGGAKGQPQHF. The CDR3 DNA is TGTGCCAGCCTAAGGAGGGGGGGGGCAAAGGGACAGCCCCAGCATTTT. The V and J genes are TRBV19 and TRBJ1-5, with D perhaps matching TRBD1 (6 bases). Trimming cost V 9 bases and J 7 bases, with 25 bases left between them. Germline CDR1 is LNHDA and CDR2 is SQIVND (reference sequence). The CDR3 length is 16 residues.

This sequence joins TRBV27 and TRBJ2-7; weak D call: TRBD2 (5 bases). Trimming took 6 bases from V and 2 from J, leaving 17 bases between them. There are 15 residues in the CDR3. Germline V gives CDR1 MNHEY, CDR2 SMNVEV (reference sequence). The CDR3 region is CASSPGYLGTYEQYF. The CDR3 DNA follows: TGTGCCAGCAGCCCGGGGTATTTGGGTACCTACGAGCAGTACTTC.

The chain employs TRBV28 and TRBJ2-2; no clear D gene. Per germline, CDR1 MDHEN and CDR2 SYDVKM. The CDR3 spans 12 residues. The V end was cut by 7 bases, the J end by 3 bases, with 6 bases between. CDR3 protein: CASTSYTGELFF. The CDR3 coding sequence is TGTGCCAGCACCTCTTACACCGGGGAGCTGTTTTTT.

V usage is TRBV28 and J usage is TRBJ2-3; 9 bases fit TRBD2. Trimming at V came to 3 bases and at J to 4 bases, leaving 5 bases not matched to a gene. This CDR3 has 15 residues. Per germline, CDR1 MDHEN and CDR2 SYDVKM. CDR3 residues: CASSFLAGTADTQYF. The CDR3 DNA is TGTGCCAGCAGTTTCCTAGCGGGAACCGCAGATACGCAGTATTTT.

The chain carries TRBV4-1 and TRBJ2-7; 9 nucleotides agree with TRBD2. Trimming cost V 3 bases and J 6 bases; bases outside gene matches: 15. This CDR3 is 17 amino acids long. Germline V gives CDR1 MGHRA, CDR2 YSYEKL. CDR3 bases: TGCGCCAGCAGCCAGACCCCAGTTGCGGGAGGGCCTTCCGAGCAGTACTTC. Its translation is CASSQTPVAGGPSEQYF.

The V and J genes are TRBV24-1 and TRBJ2-5, with 8 bases fitting TRBD1. Germline-derived CDR1 and CDR2 are KGHDR and SFDVKD. V dropped 3 bases and J dropped 4; count of bases not matched to a gene: 9. The CDR3 totals 16 residues. The CDR3: CATSDPGQGVGETQYF. CDR3 nucleotides: TGTGCCACCAGTGATCCTGGACAGGGTGTGGGAGAGACCCAGTACTTC.

The chain joins TRBV19 to TRBJ2-5; 12 nucleotides agree with TRBD2. This CDR3 region has 14 residues. With V trimmed by 5 bases and J by 4 bases, 2 bases remained unmatched. Germline CDR1 and CDR2: LNHDA and SQIVND (reference sequence). As DNA, the CDR3 is TGTGCCAGTAGTGAGACTAGCGGGAGAGAGACCCAGTACTTC. It is translated as CASSETSGRETQYF.

The rearrangement uses TRBV5-6 and TRBJ1-1; D is possibly TRBD1 (6 bases). The V gene lost 1 base and the J gene lost 1 base, with 11 bases spanning the gap. CDR1 SGHDT and CDR2 YYEEEE come from the germline V gene. This CDR3 region has 15 residues. DNA of the CDR3: TGTGCCAGCAGCTTGTTTGTCAGGGGGAACACTGAAGCTTTCTTT. Translated: CASSLFVRGNTEAFF.

This clone is a singleton in its sample. The genes are TRBV4-1 and TRBJ2-3; D may be TRBD2 (6 bases). The V end lost 4 bases, the J end lost 6 bases, and 17 bases lay between the germline ends. This CDR3 has 15 residues. Germline assignment: CDR1 MGHRA and CDR2 YSYEKL. CDR3 in DNA: TGCGCCAGCAGCCCCCCGCAGAGCGGGCCCGATACGCAGTATTTT. Its protein is CASSPPQSGPDTQYF.

The chain joins TRBV12-5 to TRBJ1-5, with TRBD1 identical over 9 bases. V lost 5 bases, J lost 9 bases, and 5 bases stayed unmatched. Germline assignment: CDR1 LGHNT and CDR2 FRNRAP. The CDR3 is made up of 13 amino acids. CDR3 nucleotide sequence: TGTGCTAGTGGTCTGACAGGGGGTGGGCCCCAGCATTTT. The encoded protein is CASGLTGGGPQHF. Full variable domain (rest looked up from reference TRBV12-5 and TRBJ1-5): DARVTQTPRHKVTEMGQEVTMRCQPILGHNTVFWYRQTMMQGLELLAYFRNRAPLDDSGMPKDRFSAEMPDATLATLKIQPSEPRDSAVYFCASGLTGGGPQHFGDGTRLSIL.

The chain has TRBV29-1 and TRBJ2-2; TRBD2 is a possible D gene (5 bases). V gave up 3 bases and J gave up 6 bases, with 11 bases separating them. Germline V gives CDR1 SQVTM, CDR2 ANQGSEA. The CDR3 extends over 13 amino acids. The CDR3 protein is CSVDRRGSGELFF. The DNA of the CDR3 is TGCAGCGTTGACCGCCGGGGTTCCGGGGAGCTGTTTTTT.

J is TRBJ1-1 and V is TRBV2, with D tentatively TRBD1 (5 bases). There are 14 residues in the CDR3. Between the trimmed V and J ends, which lost 4 bases and 1 base, there was a span of 10 bases. Germline CDR1 reads SNHLY; CDR2 reads FYNNEI. CDR3 in DNA: TGTGCCAGCAGTGCTGAAGGGGCGAACACTGAAGCTTTCTTT. It specifies CASSAEGANTEAFF.

CDR3 protein: CSASFRGRSTDTQYF. CDR3 DNA: TGCAGTGCTAGTTTCAGGGGGAGAAGCACAGATACGCAGTATTTT. This chain links TRBV20-1 with TRBJ2-3; 7 nucleotides match TRBD1. Germline trimming cut 3 bases from V and 0 bases from J; bases unmatched to any gene: 6. The CDR3 covers 15 residues. Germline lookup yields CDR1 DFQATT and CDR2 SNEGSKA (reference sequence).

This clone was seen a few times. CDR3 sequence (DNA): TGTGCCAGCAGCGTAACCGGACACGACCCTCTCGAGCAGTACTTC. Its translation is CASSVTGHDPLEQYF. This chain connects TRBV9 to TRBJ2-7; D perhaps matches TRBD1 (5 bases). Germline lookup yields CDR1 SGDLS and CDR2 YYNGEE. CDR3 length: 15 residues. V shed 1 base and J shed 6 bases, with 17 bases lying between them.

CDR3 residues: CASSPGTGPNDEQYF. CDR3 DNA: TGTGCCAGCTCACCAGGGACAGGGCCTAACGACGAGCAGTACTTC. J is TRBJ2-7 and V is TRBV18; 9 bases agree with TRBD1. The CDR3 has 15 residues. V lost 2 bases, J lost 5 bases, and 7 bases stayed unmatched. Germline CDR1 is KGHSH and CDR2 is LQKENI.

The J gene is TRBJ2-1, the V gene TRBV9; 13 nucleotides agree with TRBD2. V shed 4 bases, J shed 0 bases, and the junction held 10 bases outside the gene matches. This CDR3 has 19 amino acids. Germline V gives CDR1 SGDLS, CDR2 YYNGEE. The CDR3 sequence is CASSPLGTSGASSYNEQFF. The CDR3, as DNA: TGTGCCAGCAGCCCCCTCGGGACTAGCGGGGCGAGCTCCTACAATGAGCAGTTCTTC.

This clone was recorded once. The rearrangement joins TRBV12-3 or TRBV12-4 to TRBJ2-7, with 9 bases identical to TRBD1. J was trimmed by 7 bases and V by 11 bases; bases with no gene match: 12. The CDR3 consists of 13 residues. CDR3 sequence (DNA): TGTGCCCCCACAAGGGACAGGGTGGGTGAGCAGTACTTC. Translated, it gives CAPTRDRVGEQYF.

J is TRBJ1-4 and V is TRBV19, with D possibly matching TRBD1 (5 bases). The CDR3 spans 14 residues. The germline gives CDR1 LNHDA, CDR2 SQIVND (reference sequence). Trimming removed 5 bases at V and 7 bases at J, with 14 bases between. The CDR3, as DNA: TGTGCCAGTAGTGTAACCAGGGTCGCTGAAAAACTGTTTTTT. The encoded protein is CASSVTRVAEKLFF.